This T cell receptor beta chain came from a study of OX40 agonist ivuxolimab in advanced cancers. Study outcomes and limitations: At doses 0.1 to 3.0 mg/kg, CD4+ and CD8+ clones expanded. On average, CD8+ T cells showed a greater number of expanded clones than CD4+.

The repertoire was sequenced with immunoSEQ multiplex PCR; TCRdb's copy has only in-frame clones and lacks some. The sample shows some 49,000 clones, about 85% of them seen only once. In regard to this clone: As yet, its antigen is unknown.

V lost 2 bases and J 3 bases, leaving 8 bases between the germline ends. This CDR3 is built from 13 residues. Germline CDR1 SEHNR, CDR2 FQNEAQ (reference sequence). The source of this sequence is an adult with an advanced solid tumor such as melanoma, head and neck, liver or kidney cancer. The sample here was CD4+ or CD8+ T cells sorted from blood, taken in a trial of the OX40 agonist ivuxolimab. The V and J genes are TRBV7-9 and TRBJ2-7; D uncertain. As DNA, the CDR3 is TGTGCCAGCAGCTTATCCCCAATCTACGAGCAGTACTTC. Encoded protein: CASSLSPIYEQYF. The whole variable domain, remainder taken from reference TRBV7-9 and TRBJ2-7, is DTGVSQNPRHKITKRGQNVTFRCDPISEHNRLYWYRQTLGQGPEFLTYFQNEAQLEKSRLLSDRFSAERPKGSFSTLEIQRTEQGDSAMYLCASSLSPIYEQYFGPGTRLTVT.